This T cell receptor beta chain stems from a study of T cell responses to AZD1222 COVID-19 vaccine. This CDR3 has 13 amino acids. V lost 5 bases, J lost 8 bases, and 2 bases stayed unmatched. The V gene's germline CDR1 is MGHDK and CDR2 SYGVNS. Using immunoSEQ multiplex PCR, the repertoire was profiled, and TCRdb retains in-frame clones only, with some absent. The repertoire holds roughly 140,000 clones, with more than 85% as singletons. This TCR came from an adult in good health. The chain recombines TRBV25-1 with TRBJ1-6; 8 positions match TRBD1. Sample: peripheral blood, taken on day 0 of AZD1222 vaccination. CDR3 sequence: CASSQGADSPLHF. Here the CDR3 DNA reads TGTGCCAGCAGTCAGGGGGCTGATTCACCCCTCCACTTT.